This is a list of T cell receptor beta chains from one sample in a study of shared clonotypes between healthy human individuals. Sequenced by immunoSEQ multiplex PCR; TCRdb stores in-frame clones only, minus some. The repertoire includes about 1.1 million clones, around 78% of them detected once, and roughly 0.57% sits in the top ten. The sequenced sample consisted of memory CD4+ T cells from PBMCs. These receptors were obtained from a man aged 18 to 35 in good health. Some clones in this sample may be carry-over from other donors' samples. CDR3s include the opening cysteine and the closing phenylalanine or tryptophan. The order of the fields is CDR3 DNA, CDR3 protein, D gene, CDR3 length, J gene, V gene, clone size. D genes are given only for firm matches. Expanded clones are given a class, and other clones once, few, many or no size at all.

TGTGCCTGGAGTGTACTAGGAAACACCATATATTTT CAWSVLGNTIYF NA 12 TRBJ1-3 TRBV30 NA
TGTGCCAGCACCCCAATCTATGGCTACACCTTC CASTPIYGYTF NA 11 TRBJ1-2 TRBV7-9 many
TGTGCCAGCAGTTCCCTAAGACAGGGGACATACTATGGCTACACCTTC CASSSLRQGTYYGYTF TRBD1 16 TRBJ1-2 TRBV28 NA
TGCGCCAGCAGCCTAGAACCGGGACCGAGCTCCTACGAGCAGTACTTC CASSLEPGPSSYEQYF NA 16 TRBJ2-7 TRBV5-1 NA
TGTGCCAGCAGCTTAGCCTCGAGGCCTGGAAACACCATATATTTT CASSLASRPGNTIYF NA 15 TRBJ1-3 TRBV7-9 NA
TGTGCCAGCAGTTTATTAGCAGGGGGGAGGAACACTGAAGCTTTCTTT CASSLLAGGRNTEAFF TRBD1 16 TRBJ1-1 TRBV27 few
TGTGCCAGCTCCAGGGGGGGGCTTCAGCCCCAGCATTTT CASSRGGLQPQHF TRBD1 13 TRBJ1-5 TRBV6-5 few
TGTGCCAGCAGCTTAATGGGGGGCGGAGAGACCCAGTACTTC CASSLMGGGETQYF NA 14 TRBJ2-5 TRBV7-9 NA
TGCGCCAGCCCCAGGGGGCAGCAGTACTTC CASPRGQQYF TRBD1 10 TRBJ2-7 TRBV5-1 NA
TGTGCCAGCAGCTTGAGGGCAGGGGGGACTGAAGCTTTCTTT CASSLRAGGTEAFF TRBD1 14 TRBJ1-1 TRBV5-8 NA
TGTGCCAGCAATAAGGGGAACATGAACACTGAAGCTTTCTTT CASNKGNMNTEAFF NA 14 TRBJ1-1 TRBV21-1 once
TGTGCCAGCAGCCCGGGGTGGGGGGCGACCCCCTACGAGCAGTACTTC CASSPGWGATPYEQYF NA 16 TRBJ2-7 TRBV11-1 NA
TGTGCCAGCAGCAAAAATACGGACTATGGCTACACCTTC CASSKNTDYGYTF NA 13 TRBJ1-2 TRBV27 few
TGTGCCAGCAGCTTGGTTTCGGTAGAGACCCAGTACTTC CASSLVSVETQYF NA 13 TRBJ2-5 TRBV5-5 NA
TGTGCCAGCAGTTACGCGGGGACAGGCACAGATACGCAGTATTTT CASSYAGTGTDTQYF NA 15 TRBJ2-3 TRBV6-5 NA
TGCGCCAGCAGCCCAATCTCGAGGGGCACAATCACAGATACGCAGTATTTT CASSPISRGTITDTQYF NA 17 TRBJ2-3 TRBV5-1 NA
TGCGCCAGCAGCCAGGATGGGACAGATCAGACTGAAGCTTTCTTT CASSQDGTDQTEAFF TRBD1 15 TRBJ1-1 TRBV4-3 few
TGTGCCAGCAGCCCGCCCCTAGATAGCGGGCGGACCTACGAGCAGTACTTC CASSPPLDSGRTYEQYF TRBD2 17 TRBJ2-7 TRBV7-2 medium-sized
TGTGCCAGCAGTTACTCGAGGTACGAGCAGTACTTC CASSYSRYEQYF NA 12 TRBJ2-7 TRBV6-6 many
TGTGCCAGCACCCGGGACGGGCTCAATCAGCCCCAGCATTTT CASTRDGLNQPQHF NA 14 TRBJ1-5 TRBV2 NA
TGTGCCAGCAGCCGGCGGAACAGGGGTTACGATACGCAGTATTTT CASSRRNRGYDTQYF TRBD1 15 TRBJ2-3 TRBV5-8 NA
TGCGCCAGCAGCTCCTCTGGGACCCAAGAGACCCAGTACTTC CASSSSGTQETQYF NA 14 TRBJ2-5 TRBV5-1 few
TGTGCCAGCAGCGCTTACAGTGATGGCTACACCTTC CASSAYSDGYTF NA 12 TRBJ1-2 TRBV7-2 NA
TGTGCCAGCAGCTCTCCCAGAGGGACTAGCGGGAGCAGAGGGTCCTACAATGAGCAGTTCTTC CASSSPRGTSGSRGSYNEQFF TRBD2 21 TRBJ2-1 TRBV7-3 NA
TGTGCCAGCACGATTAGCAATCAGCCCCAGCATTTT CASTISNQPQHF NA 12 TRBJ1-5 TRBV28 NA
TGTGCCAGCAGCTCCACCCCGGGACAGGGGATCTTCTCTGGAAACACCATATATTTT CASSSTPGQGIFSGNTIYF TRBD1 19 TRBJ1-3 TRBV7-8 NA
TGTGCCAGCAGCACCCCGGTACAGGTGGAGACCCAGTACTTC CASSTPVQVETQYF NA 14 TRBJ2-5 TRBV7-9 few
TGCGCCAGCAGGGGGAACTTCCAAGAGACCCAGTACTTC CASRGNFQETQYF NA 13 TRBJ2-5 TRBV5-1 NA